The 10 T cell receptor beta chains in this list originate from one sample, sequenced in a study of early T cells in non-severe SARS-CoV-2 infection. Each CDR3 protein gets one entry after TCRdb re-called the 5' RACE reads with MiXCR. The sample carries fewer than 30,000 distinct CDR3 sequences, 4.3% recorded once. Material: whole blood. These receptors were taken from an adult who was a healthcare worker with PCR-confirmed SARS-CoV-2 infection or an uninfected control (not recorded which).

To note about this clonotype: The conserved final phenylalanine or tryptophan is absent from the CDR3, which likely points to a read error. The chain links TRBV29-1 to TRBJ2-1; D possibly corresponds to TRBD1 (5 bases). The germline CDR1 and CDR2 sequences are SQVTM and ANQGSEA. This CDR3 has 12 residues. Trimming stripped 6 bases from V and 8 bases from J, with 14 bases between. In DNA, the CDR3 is TGCAGCGTGGGGCTCCGACCGGATGAGCAGTTCATC. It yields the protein CSVGLRPDEQFI.

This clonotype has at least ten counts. The CDR3 here is CASSLGGMNTEAFF. CDR3 DNA: TGTGCCAGCAGCTTGGGGGGGATGAACACTGAAGCTTTCTTT. The chain has TRBV7-2 and TRBJ1-1; tentative D call: TRBD1 (5 bases). The CDR3 covers 14 residues. V gave up 3 bases and J gave up 0 bases, with 8 bases separating them. CDR1 and CDR2 (germline): SGHTA, FQGNSA.

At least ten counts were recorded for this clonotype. CDR3 residues: CASSPGEGLSIQYF. The CDR3 region has the DNA TGTGCCAGCAGCCCCGGCGAGGGGCTAAGCATTCAGTACTTC. V gene TRBV16 combines with J gene TRBJ2-4, with D perhaps matching TRBD1 or TRBD2 (5 bases each). CDR1 is KGHSY, CDR2 FQNENV, per germline. Trimming took 4 bases from V and 9 from J, leaving 16 bases between them. CDR3 length: 14 residues.

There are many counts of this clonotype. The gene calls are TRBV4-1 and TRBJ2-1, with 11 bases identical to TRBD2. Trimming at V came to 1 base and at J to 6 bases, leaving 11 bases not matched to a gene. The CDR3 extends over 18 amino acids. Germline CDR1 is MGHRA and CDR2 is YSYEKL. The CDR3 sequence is CASSQVDLGLAGVNEQFF. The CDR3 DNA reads TGCGCCAGCAGCCAAGTCGACCTTGGACTAGCGGGTGTCAATGAGCAGTTCTTC.

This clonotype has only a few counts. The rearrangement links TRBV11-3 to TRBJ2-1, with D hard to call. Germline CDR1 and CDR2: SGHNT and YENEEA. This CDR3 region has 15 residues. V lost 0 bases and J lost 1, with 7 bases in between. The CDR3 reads CASSLDSRSYNEQFF. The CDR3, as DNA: TGTGCCAGCAGCTTAGACTCGCGGTCCTACAATGAGCAGTTCTTC.

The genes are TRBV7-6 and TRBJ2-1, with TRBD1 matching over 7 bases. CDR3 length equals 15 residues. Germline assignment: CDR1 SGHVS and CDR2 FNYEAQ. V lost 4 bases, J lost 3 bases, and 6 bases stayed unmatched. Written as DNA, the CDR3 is TGTGCCAGCAGCTCAGGGACAGTAATCTACAATGAGCAGTTCTTC. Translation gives CASSSGTVIYNEQFF.

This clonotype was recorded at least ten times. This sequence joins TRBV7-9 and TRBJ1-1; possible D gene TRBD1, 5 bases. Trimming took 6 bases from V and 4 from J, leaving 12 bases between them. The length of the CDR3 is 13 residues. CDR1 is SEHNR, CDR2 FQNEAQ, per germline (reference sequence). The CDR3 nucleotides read TGTGCCAGCAGTTCGACAGAAATCACTGAAGCTTTCTTT. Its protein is CASSSTEITEAFF.

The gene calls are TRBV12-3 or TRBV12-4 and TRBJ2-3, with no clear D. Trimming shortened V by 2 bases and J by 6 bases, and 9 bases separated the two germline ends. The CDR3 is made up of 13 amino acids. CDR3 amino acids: CASSLFSDDTQYF. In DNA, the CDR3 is TGTGCCAGCAGTTTATTTTCGGATGATACGCAGTATTTT.

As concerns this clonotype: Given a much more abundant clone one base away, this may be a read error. CDR3: CSVDVGQTNYDYTF. The CDR3 DNA sequence: TGCAGCGTTGACGTGGGACAGACTAACTATGACTACACCTTC. The chain couples TRBV29-1 to TRBJ1-2; 7 bases line up with TRBD1. The length of the CDR3 is 14 residues. Looked up from germline, CDR1 is SQVTM and CDR2 is ANQGSEA.

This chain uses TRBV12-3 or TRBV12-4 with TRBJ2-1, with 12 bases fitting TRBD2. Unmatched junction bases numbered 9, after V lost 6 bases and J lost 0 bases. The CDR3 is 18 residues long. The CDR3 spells CASRKLAGGLSSYNEQFF. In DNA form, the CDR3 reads TGTGCCAGCAGAAAACTAGCGGGAGGTTTAAGCTCCTACAATGAGCAGTTCTTC.